A selection of T cell receptor beta chains follows, all from one sample in a study of T cell repertoires in cytomegalovirus infection. TCRdb redid the calling of the reads with MiXCR, one entry per CDR3 protein. The data show under 600,000 distinct CDR3 sequences, about 15% seen once. Input material: CD8+ T cells from PBMCs. The receptors were gathered from a human donor in good health (CMV status not recorded). Some clones in this sample may be carry-over from other donors' samples. CDR3s include the opening cysteine and the closing phenylalanine or tryptophan. The D gene is left open where the match is weak. The size of a clone is reported for some rows only, either as once, few or many, or as a class for expanded clones.

d_call clone_size j_call v_call cdr3_nt cdr3_aa
TRBD2 few TRBJ2-5 TRBV5-1 TGCGCCAGCAGCCTCCTTAGCGGGAGGGCACAAGAGACCCAGTACTTC CASSLLSGRAQETQYF
. many TRBJ2-7 TRBV6-5 TGTGCCAGCAGTTACTCGCGGCAGGGATATTACGAGCAGTACTTC CASSYSRQGYYEQYF
TRBD2 . TRBJ2-5 TRBV5-3 TGTGCCAGCAGCTTATGGGGAGGGATACAAGAGACCCAGTACTTC CASSLWGGIQETQYF
. . TRBJ1-2 TRBV19 TGTGCCAGTAGCCCAGCTTCCGGCGGTAACTATGGCTACACCTTC CASSPASGGNYGYTF
TRBD2 many TRBJ2-1 TRBV2 TGTGCCAGCAGAGGGGCGGGAGGACCGTTCTTC CASRGAGGPFF
TRBD1 . TRBJ2-3 TRBV25-1 TGTGCCAGCAGTGAAAGGGACAGGGGGGCAGATACGCAGTATTTT CASSERDRGADTQYF
TRBD2 many TRBJ2-5 TRBV7-9 TGTGCCAGCAGCTCTCGAGATAGCGGGAGAGTTAAAGAGACCCAGTACTTC CASSSRDSGRVKETQYF
. . TRBJ2-2 TRBV7-9 TGTGCCAGCAGCTTAGTTGGGTCGGCGGTGGGTCCATCCGCGAACACCGGGGAGCTGTTTTTT CASSLVGSAVGPSANTGELFF
. many TRBJ2-1 TRBV6-1 TGTGCCAGCAGTATCGGGACACTAGTTTACAATGAGCAGTTCTTC CASSIGTLVYNEQFF
TRBD2 few TRBJ2-7 TRBV19 TGTGCCAGTAGTGCTTCTAGCGGGAGGGCCTACGAGCAGTACTTC CASSASSGRAYEQYF
TRBD1 . TRBJ2-2 TRBV19 TGTGCCAGTAGCCAGCGACAGGGGGCTAGGGCCGGGGAGCTGTTTTTT CASSQRQGARAGELFF
. few TRBJ2-7 TRBV5-4 TGTGCCAGCAGGTCTTCCTCGGAGGGTGGCGAGCAGTACTTC CASRSSSEGGEQYF
TRBD1 . TRBJ1-5 TRBV20-1 TGCAGTGCTAGAGGTTCCGGGACAGGAGGCAATCAGCCCCAGCATTTT CSARGSGTGGNQPQHF
. . TRBJ1-2 TRBV4-1 TGCGCCAGCAGCCAGGTACCTGAATGGGACTATGGCTACACCTTC CASSQVPEWDYGYTF
. many TRBJ1-1 TRBV7-6 TGTGCCAGCAGCCAATTCGGGACCCCAGGAACTGAAGCTTTCTTT CASSQFGTPGTEAFF
TRBD1 . TRBJ2-1 TRBV9 TGTGCCAGCACCGCCCTGGACAGGGGCAATTACAATGAGCAGTTCTTC CASTALDRGNYNEQFF
TRBD1 many TRBJ2-4 TRBV7-4 TGTGCCAGCAGCTTAGCGACAGGGAGACAACCCCACATTCAGTACTTC CASSLATGRQPHIQYF
TRBD1 many TRBJ1-5 TRBV12-3/TRBV12-4 TGTGCCAGCAGTTTTCGAGACTACAGGGGAATAAATCAGCCCCAGCATTTT CASSFRDYRGINQPQHF
TRBD2 . TRBJ2-7 TRBV5-1 TGCGCCAGCAGCGAGAGCGGGAGGCACTCCTACGAGCAGTACTTC CASSESGRHSYEQYF
TRBD2 few TRBJ2-7 TRBV13 TGTGCCATTCCTAGCGGGAGGGCAGGAATAAACGAGCAGTACTTC CAIPSGRAGINEQYF
. few TRBJ2-7 TRBV6-8 TGTGCCAGCAGTATACCGGGGGACGGCACCTACGAGCAGTACTTC CASSIPGDGTYEQYF
. few TRBJ1-1 TRBV3-1 TGTGCCAGCAGAAAATCCAGAAACACTGAAGCTTTCTTT CASRKSRNTEAFF
TRBD1 . TRBJ1-2 TRBV19 TGTGCCAGTAGTGCAGGACAGGGGAATGGCTACACCTTC CASSAGQGNGYTF
. many TRBJ2-6 TRBV7-9 TGTGCCAGCAGCTTATCCGGGGACGGGGCCAACGTCCTGACTTTC CASSLSGDGANVLTF
. many TRBJ1-3 TRBV11-2 TGTGCCAGCAGCTTGACAGCATCATCTGGAAACACCATATATTTT CASSLTASSGNTIYF
TRBD2 . TRBJ2-3 TRBV10-2 TGCGCCAGCAGGTCGGGACTAGCGGGAGGCAATACGCAGTATTTT CASRSGLAGGNTQYF
TRBD1 . TRBJ2-4 TRBV9 TGTGCCAGCAGCGTCGAGGACAGGTCGACAGCCAAAAACATTCAGTACTTC CASSVEDRSTAKNIQYF
. . TRBJ2-1 TRBV27 TGTGCCAGCAGTTTATCGGCCTGGCTCCTCGTCGACAATGAGCAGTTCTTC CASSLSAWLLVDNEQFF
TRBD2 . TRBJ2-1 TRBV5-4 TGTGCCAGCAGGGCTAGCGGGAGGGCCTACAATGAGCAGTTCTTC CASRASGRAYNEQFF
TRBD1 many TRBJ2-1 TRBV11-2 TGTGCCAGCAGCTTTCCCACAGGGGTCGATGAGCAGTTCTTC CASSFPTGVDEQFF
TRBD1 many TRBJ2-7 TRBV7-9 TGTGCCAGCAGCTACGCGGGACAGGGAGGGATATGGCAGTACTTC CASSYAGQGGIWQYF
TRBD1 once TRBJ1-1 TRBV20-1 TGCAGTGCTAGAGCTTCCACGGACAGGGAAGCTTTCTTT CSARASTDREAFF
. few TRBJ2-3 TRBV20-1 TGCAGTGCTAGAGATCCGGAAAGTAATACGCAGTATTTT CSARDPESNTQYF
TRBD2 many TRBJ2-2 TRBV24-1 TGTGCCACCAGTGATTGGGGGAGGGGAACGAACACCGGGGAGCTGTTTTTT CATSDWGRGTNTGELFF